These 19 T cell receptor beta chains were sequenced from one sample in a study of shared clonotypes between healthy human individuals. Only in-frame clones appear in the TCRdb table, and some are missing; sequencing was by immunoSEQ multiplex PCR. The sample shows under 1,100,000 clones, approximately 76% of them seen only once. Sequencing was performed on memory CD4+ T cells sorted from blood. Subset here: CD45RA-negative fraction. Receptor source: a man between 18 and 29 years old in good health.

The chain employs TRBV18 and TRBJ2-7; 12 nucleotides align to TRBD1. The V and J ends lost 3 bases and 4 bases, in that order; junction bases with no gene match: 4. The CDR3 runs to 15 residues. Germline-derived CDR1 and CDR2 are KGHSH and LQKENI. The CDR3 here is CASSPGTGGKYEQYF. In DNA, the CDR3 is TGTGCCAGCTCACCGGGGACAGGGGGCAAGTACGAGCAGTACTTC.

This chain joins TRBV7-2 and TRBJ1-5; D gene unclear. V was trimmed by 5 bases and J by 4 bases, leaving 12 bases between them. CDR1 and CDR2 from the germline V gene are SGHTA and FQGNSA. CDR3 size: 14 residues. The CDR3 spells CASSRGYGNQPQHF. CDR3 nucleotides: TGTGCCAGCAGCCGCGGGTACGGGAATCAGCCCCAGCATTTT.

The chain couples TRBV2 to TRBJ2-7, with TRBD1 identical over 9 bases. CDR1 is SNHLY and CDR2 is FYNNEI in the germline V gene. This CDR3 has 14 amino acids. The trim removed 7 bases at V and 2 bases at J, leaving 6 bases unmatched. The CDR3 DNA reads TGTGCCAGCACTACAGGGGGCAGGACCTACGAGCAGTACTTC. Translated, it gives CASTTGGRTYEQYF.

The chain combines TRBV5-1 with TRBJ2-7; D may be TRBD1 (5 bases). CDR1 is SGHRS, CDR2 YFSETQ, per germline. The CDR3 consists of 14 residues. V dropped 7 bases and J dropped 2 bases, with 16 bases sitting between them. CDR3 in amino acids: CASGSDQGAYEQYF. The DNA of the CDR3 is TGCGCCAGCGGATCCGACCAGGGTGCCTACGAGCAGTACTTC.

The V call is TRBV5-6, the J call TRBJ2-1, with D tentatively TRBD2 (6 bases). This CDR3 is 14 amino acids long. The germline V gene has CDR1 SGHDT and CDR2 YYEEEE. Trimming removed 3 bases from V and 6 bases from J, with 13 bases in between. CDR3 protein: CASSYVRGFNEQFF. Here the CDR3 DNA reads TGTGCCAGCAGCTATGTACGGGGGTTCAATGAGCAGTTCTTC.

The chain recombines TRBV5-1 with TRBJ2-4, with TRBD2 matching 11 bases. J gave up 0 bases and V 4 bases, and 6 bases lay outside the gene matches. The germline gives CDR1 SGHRS, CDR2 YFSETQ. The CDR3 contains 17 residues. The CDR3 region is CASSLAGLAVAKNIQYF. DNA for the CDR3: TGCGCCAGCAGCCTGGCGGGACTAGCGGTAGCCAAAAACATTCAGTACTTC. Using reference TRBV5-1 and TRBJ2-4 for the parts outside the CDR3, the full variable domain is KAGVTQTPRYLIKTRGQQVTLSCSPISGHRSVSWYQQTPGQGLQFLFEYFSETQRNKGNFPGRFSGRQFSNSRSEMNVSTLELGDSALYLCASSLAGLAVAKNIQYFGAGTRLSVL.

The chain uses TRBV9 and TRBJ2-7; D assignment may be TRBD1 or TRBD2 (5 bases each). V gave up 0 bases and J gave up 0 bases, with 13 bases separating them. Germline V lookup: CDR1 SGDLS, CDR2 YYNGEE. The CDR3 covers 16 residues. CDR3 residues: CASSVGPGAASYEQYF. The CDR3 region has the DNA TGTGCCAGCAGCGTAGGTCCCGGGGCGGCCTCCTACGAGCAGTACTTC.

The chain links TRBV14 to TRBJ2-7, with unresolved D. This CDR3 has 13 residues. Deletions cut 1 base from V and 0 bases from J, with 4 bases between. Germline lookup yields CDR1 SGHDN and CDR2 FVKESK. The CDR3 spells CASSQAHSYEQYF. The CDR3 nucleotides are TGTGCCAGCAGCCAAGCGCACTCCTACGAGCAGTACTTC.

This clone was counted at least ten times. This chain connects TRBV15 to TRBJ2-1; D is unresolved. Looked up from germline, CDR1 is LNHNV and CDR2 is YYDKDF (reference sequence). The V and J ends lost 2 bases and 9 bases respectively, with 17 bases between them. The CDR3 length is 15 residues. Written as DNA, the CDR3 is TGTGCCACCAGCAGACCCCCTTCACATGTGGGTGAGCAGTTCTTC. The encoded protein is CATSRPPSHVGEQFF.

This clone appeared a few times. The chain has TRBV6-1 and TRBJ2-7; TRBD1 agrees at 7 bases. V was pared by 5 bases and J by 0 bases, with 7 bases of the junction left unmatched. CDR1 and CDR2 from the germline V gene are MNHNS and SASEGT. CDR3 length equals 15 residues. The chain's CDR3 is CASSPRQGFSYEQYF. Here the CDR3 DNA reads TGTGCCAGCAGTCCCCGACAGGGCTTCTCCTACGAGCAGTACTTC.

The chain joins TRBV10-1 to TRBJ2-5, with 11 bases lining up with TRBD1. This CDR3 region has 15 residues. CDR1 and CDR2 from the germline V gene are WNHNN and SYGVQD (reference sequence). The trim removed 3 bases at V and 3 bases at J, leaving 3 bases unmatched. CDR3 nucleotides: TGCGCCAGCAGTGAAGGGACAGGGGGAAAAGAGACCCAGTACTTC. Its translation: CASSEGTGGKETQYF.

The chain employs TRBV5-1 and TRBJ1-1; perhaps TRBD1 as D (5 bases). V gave up 0 bases and J gave up 1 base, with 10 bases separating them. The CDR3 has 15 amino acids. Per the germline V gene, CDR1 is SGHRS and CDR2 is YFSETQ. The CDR3 sequence: CASSLEGTGNTEAFF. As DNA, the CDR3 is TGCGCCAGCAGCTTGGAAGGGACGGGGAACACTGAAGCTTTCTTT.

In this sample, this clone turned up a few times. The chain is built from TRBV28 and TRBJ1-6; the match to TRBD1 covers 7 bases. The V segment lost 5 bases and the J segment 10 bases; nucleotides outside the gene matches: 14. The CDR3 covers 16 residues. Per the germline V gene, CDR1 is MDHEN and CDR2 is SYDVKM. Here the CDR3 reads CASSLRQGALGSPLHF. CDR3 DNA: TGTGCCAGCAGTCTCCGACAGGGTGCGCTTGGGTCACCCCTCCACTTT.

J is TRBJ2-5 and V is TRBV19, with 7 bases fitting TRBD2. This CDR3 contains 15 residues. The trim removed 4 bases at V and 5 bases at J, leaving 10 bases unmatched. Germline V gives CDR1 LNHDA, CDR2 SQIVND (reference sequence). CDR3 nucleotide sequence: TGTGCCAGTAGTAGCAGGACTAGAAAGATGGAGACCCAGTACTTC. Translated, it gives CASSSRTRKMETQYF.

The chain joins TRBV30 to TRBJ1-2, with D tentatively TRBD1 (5 bases). The CDR3 consists of 13 residues. Per germline, CDR1 GTSNPN and CDR2 SVGIG (reference sequence). Trimming removed 4 bases at V and 3 bases at J, with 12 bases between. The CDR3 here is CAWTSGDYYGYTF. CDR3 sequence (DNA): TGTGCCTGGACCTCCGGGGACTACTATGGCTACACCTTC.

The chain links TRBV19 to TRBJ1-6; the D gene is possibly TRBD1 (6 bases). V lost 7 bases to trimming and J lost 6 bases, with 19 bases between them. Germline assignment: CDR1 LNHDA and CDR2 SQIVND (reference sequence). This CDR3 has 16 residues. This CDR3 is CASTQGGGNGNSPLHF. The DNA for the CDR3 is TGTGCCAGTACCCAAGGGGGGGGCAACGGTAATTCACCCCTCCACTTT.

V usage is TRBV5-1 and J usage is TRBJ1-3; no firm D call. Germline-derived CDR1 and CDR2 are SGHRS and YFSETQ. The V end was cut by 4 bases, the J end by 0 bases, with 14 bases between. This CDR3 contains 16 residues. The CDR3: CASSPGSPSSGNTIYF. The CDR3, as DNA: TGCGCCAGCAGCCCCGGGAGCCCGAGCTCTGGAAACACCATATATTTT. Full variable domain (outside the CDR3, taken from reference TRBV5-1 and TRBJ1-3): KAGVTQTPRYLIKTRGQQVTLSCSPISGHRSVSWYQQTPGQGLQFLFEYFSETQRNKGNFPGRFSGRQFSNSRSEMNVSTLELGDSALYLCASSPGSPSSGNTIYFGEGSWLTVV.

The J gene is TRBJ1-3, the V gene TRBV28; D perhaps matches TRBD1 (6 bases). V lost 7 bases and J lost 4, with 11 bases in between. The CDR3 covers 13 residues. Germline loops: CDR1 MDHEN, CDR2 SYDVKM. This CDR3 reads CASTPQGGNTIYF. CDR3 DNA sequence: TGTGCCAGCACCCCCCAGGGGGGAAACACCATATATTTT. The full variable domain, in which reference TRBV28 and TRBJ1-3 provide the parts outside the CDR3, is DVKVTQSSRYLVKRTGEKVFLECVQDMDHENMFWYRQDPGLGLRLIYFSYDVKMKEKGDIPEGYSVSREKKERFSLILESASTNQTSMYLCASTPQGGNTIYFGEGSWLTVV.

About this clone: A read error is likely here: a far larger clone is one base away. The chain uses TRBV7-9 and TRBJ2-3; D unresolved. Per germline, CDR1 SEHNR and CDR2 FQNEAQ (reference sequence). CDR3 length equals 13 residues. CDR3 DNA sequence: TGTGTCAGCAGCTTAAACTCGAGGGATACGCAGTATTTT. Protein sequence: CVSSLNSRDTQYF.